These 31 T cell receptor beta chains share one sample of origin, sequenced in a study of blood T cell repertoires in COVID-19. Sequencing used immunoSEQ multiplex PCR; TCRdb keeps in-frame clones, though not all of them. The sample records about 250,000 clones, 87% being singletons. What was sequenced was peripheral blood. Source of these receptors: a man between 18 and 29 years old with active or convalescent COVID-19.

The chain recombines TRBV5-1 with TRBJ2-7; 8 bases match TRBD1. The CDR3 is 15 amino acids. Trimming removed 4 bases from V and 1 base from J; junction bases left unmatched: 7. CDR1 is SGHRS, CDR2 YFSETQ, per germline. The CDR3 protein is CASSPTGDRSYEQYF. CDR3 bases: TGCGCCAGCAGCCCGACAGGGGATCGGTCCTACGAGCAGTACTTC.

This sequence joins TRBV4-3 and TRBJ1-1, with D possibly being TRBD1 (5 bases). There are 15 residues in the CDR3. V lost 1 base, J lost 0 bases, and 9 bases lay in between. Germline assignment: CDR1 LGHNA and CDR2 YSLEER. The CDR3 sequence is CASSQAGTLNTEAFF. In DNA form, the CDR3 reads TGCGCCAGCAGCCAAGCAGGGACTCTGAACACTGAAGCTTTCTTT.

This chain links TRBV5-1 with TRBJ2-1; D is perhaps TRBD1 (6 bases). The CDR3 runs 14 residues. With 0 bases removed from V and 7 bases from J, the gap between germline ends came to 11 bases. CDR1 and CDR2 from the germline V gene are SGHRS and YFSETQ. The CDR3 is CASSLAGVSNEQFF. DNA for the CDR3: TGCGCCAGCAGCTTGGCAGGGGTTTCGAATGAGCAGTTCTTC.

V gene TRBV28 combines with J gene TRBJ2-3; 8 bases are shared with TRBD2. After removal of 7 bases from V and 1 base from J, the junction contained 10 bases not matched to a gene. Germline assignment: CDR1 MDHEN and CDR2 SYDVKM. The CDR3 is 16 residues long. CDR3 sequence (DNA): TGTGCCAGCACGATTTCGGCGGGGGGACGCACAGATACGCAGTATTTT. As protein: CASTISAGGRTDTQYF.

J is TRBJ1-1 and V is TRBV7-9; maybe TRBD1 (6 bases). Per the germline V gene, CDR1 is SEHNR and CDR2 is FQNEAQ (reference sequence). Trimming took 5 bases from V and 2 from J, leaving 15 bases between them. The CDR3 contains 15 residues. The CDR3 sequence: CASSHTPDSNTEAFF. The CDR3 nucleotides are TGTGCCAGCAGCCATACCCCGGACAGTAACACTGAAGCTTTCTTT.

In nucleotides, the CDR3 is TGTGCCAGCAGCTTATGGGTCAACGGGAGACTGTTTTTT. Its translation: CASSLWVNGRLFF. The V and J genes are TRBV11-2 and TRBJ1-4; unclear D gene. The CDR3 runs 13 residues. Germline-derived CDR1 and CDR2 are SGHAT and FQNNGV. Deletions cut 2 bases from V and 13 bases from J, with 14 bases between.

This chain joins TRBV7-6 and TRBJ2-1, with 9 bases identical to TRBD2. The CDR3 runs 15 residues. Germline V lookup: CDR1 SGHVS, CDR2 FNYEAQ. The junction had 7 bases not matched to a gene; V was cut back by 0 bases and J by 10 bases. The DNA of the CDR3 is TGTGCCAGCAGCTTAGCCGATAGCGGGGGTTTCGAGCAGTTCTTC. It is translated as CASSLADSGGFEQFF.

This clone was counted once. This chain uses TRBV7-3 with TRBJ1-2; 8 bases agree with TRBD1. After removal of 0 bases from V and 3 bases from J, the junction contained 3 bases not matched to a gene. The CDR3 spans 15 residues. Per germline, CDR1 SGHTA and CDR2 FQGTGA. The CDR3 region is CASSLTGQGDYGYTF. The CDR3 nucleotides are TGTGCCAGCAGCTTAACAGGACAGGGTGACTATGGCTACACCTTC.

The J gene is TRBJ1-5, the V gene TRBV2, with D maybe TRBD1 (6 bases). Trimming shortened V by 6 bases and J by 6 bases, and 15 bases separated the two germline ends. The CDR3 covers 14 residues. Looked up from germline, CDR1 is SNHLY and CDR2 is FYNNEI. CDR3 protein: CASRAGADGQPQHF. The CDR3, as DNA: TGTGCCAGCAGGGCAGGGGCCGATGGTCAGCCCCAGCATTTT.

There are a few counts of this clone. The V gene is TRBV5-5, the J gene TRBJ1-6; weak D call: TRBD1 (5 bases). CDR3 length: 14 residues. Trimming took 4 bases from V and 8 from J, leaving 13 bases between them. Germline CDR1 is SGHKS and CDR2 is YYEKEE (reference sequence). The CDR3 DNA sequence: TGTGCCAGCAGCCGGAGGGGAGAGGATTCACCCCTCCACTTT. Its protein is CASSRRGEDSPLHF.

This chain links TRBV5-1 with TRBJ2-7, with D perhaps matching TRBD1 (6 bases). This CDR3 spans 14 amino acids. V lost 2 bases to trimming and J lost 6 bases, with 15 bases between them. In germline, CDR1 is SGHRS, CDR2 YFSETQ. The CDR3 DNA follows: TGCGCCAGCAGCTTAGGACAGCCATCCGGCGAGCAGTACTTC. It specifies CASSLGQPSGEQYF.

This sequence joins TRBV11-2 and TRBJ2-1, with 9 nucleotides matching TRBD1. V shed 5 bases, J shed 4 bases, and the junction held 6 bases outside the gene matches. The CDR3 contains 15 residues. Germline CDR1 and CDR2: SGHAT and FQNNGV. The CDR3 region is CASSPRTGVYNEQFF. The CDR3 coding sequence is TGTGCCAGCAGCCCAAGGACAGGGGTTTACAATGAGCAGTTCTTC.

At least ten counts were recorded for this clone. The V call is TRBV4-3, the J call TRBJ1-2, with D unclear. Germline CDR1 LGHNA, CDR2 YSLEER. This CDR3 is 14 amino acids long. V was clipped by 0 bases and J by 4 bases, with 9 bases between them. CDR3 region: CASSQDRPSYGYTF. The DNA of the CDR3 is TGCGCCAGCAGCCAAGATCGTCCTTCCTATGGCTACACCTTC.

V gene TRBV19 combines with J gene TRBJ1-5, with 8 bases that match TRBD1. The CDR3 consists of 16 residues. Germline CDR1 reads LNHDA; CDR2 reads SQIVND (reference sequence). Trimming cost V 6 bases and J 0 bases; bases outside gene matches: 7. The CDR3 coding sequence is TGTGCCAGTAGGGAACAGGGGGTCCCTAGCAATCAGCCCCAGCATTTT. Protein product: CASREQGVPSNQPQHF.

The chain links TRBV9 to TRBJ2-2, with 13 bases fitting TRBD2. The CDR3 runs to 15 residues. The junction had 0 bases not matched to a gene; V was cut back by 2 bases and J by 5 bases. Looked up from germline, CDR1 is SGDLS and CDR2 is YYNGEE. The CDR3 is CASSVTSGGTGELFF. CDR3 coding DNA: TGTGCCAGCAGCGTGACTAGCGGGGGGACCGGGGAGCTGTTTTTT.

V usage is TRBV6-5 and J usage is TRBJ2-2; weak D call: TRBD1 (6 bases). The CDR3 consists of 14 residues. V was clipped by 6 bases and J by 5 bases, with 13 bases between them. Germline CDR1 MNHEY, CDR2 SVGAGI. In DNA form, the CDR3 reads TGTGCCAGCAGGTGGACAGTCAAAACCGGGGAGCTGTTTTTT. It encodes CASRWTVKTGELFF.

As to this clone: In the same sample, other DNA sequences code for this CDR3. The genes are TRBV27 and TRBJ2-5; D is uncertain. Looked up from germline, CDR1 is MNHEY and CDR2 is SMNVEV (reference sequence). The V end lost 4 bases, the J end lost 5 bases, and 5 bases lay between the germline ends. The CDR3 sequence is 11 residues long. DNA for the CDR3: TGTGCCAGCAGTTCCCGGGAGACCCAGTACTTC. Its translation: CASSSRETQYF.

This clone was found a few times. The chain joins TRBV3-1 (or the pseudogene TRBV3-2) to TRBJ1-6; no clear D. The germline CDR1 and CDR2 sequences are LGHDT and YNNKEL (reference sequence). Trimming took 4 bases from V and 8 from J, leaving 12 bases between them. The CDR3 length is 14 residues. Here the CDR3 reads CASSREWRDSPLHF. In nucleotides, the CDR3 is TGTGCCAGCAGCCGCGAATGGAGGGATTCACCCCTCCACTTT.

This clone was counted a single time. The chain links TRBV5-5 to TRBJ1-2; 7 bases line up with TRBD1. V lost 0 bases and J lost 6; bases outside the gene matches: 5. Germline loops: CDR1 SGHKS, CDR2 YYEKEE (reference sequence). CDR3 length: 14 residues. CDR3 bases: TGTGCCAGCAGCTTGGGGACAGGTGGGGATGGCTACACCTTC. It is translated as CASSLGTGGDGYTF.

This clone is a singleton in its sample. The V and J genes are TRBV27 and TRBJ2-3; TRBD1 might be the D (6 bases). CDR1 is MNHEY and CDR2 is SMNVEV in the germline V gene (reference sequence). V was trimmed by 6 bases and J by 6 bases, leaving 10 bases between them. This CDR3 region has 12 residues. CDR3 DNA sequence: TGTGCCAGCAGCCCCCAGGGGGATACGCAGTATTTT. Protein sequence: CASSPQGDTQYF.

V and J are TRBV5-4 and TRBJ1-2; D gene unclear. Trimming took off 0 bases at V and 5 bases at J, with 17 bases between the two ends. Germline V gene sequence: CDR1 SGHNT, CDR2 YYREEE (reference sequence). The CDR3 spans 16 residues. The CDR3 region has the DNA TGTGCCAGCAGCTTGGTCGGCCGTCTTACGGGGTATGGCTACACCTTC. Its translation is CASSLVGRLTGYGYTF.

CDR3 sequence: CASSPVLSPGAGGTDTQYF. The CDR3 DNA reads as TGTGCCAGCTCACCCGTCCTCTCCCCCGGCGCGGGGGGCACAGATACGCAGTATTTT. This chain connects TRBV18 to TRBJ2-3; 7 bases are a match to TRBD2. The CDR3 contains 19 residues. The junction had 16 bases not matched to a gene; V was cut back by 3 bases and J by 1 base. Germline loops: CDR1 KGHSH, CDR2 LQKENI.

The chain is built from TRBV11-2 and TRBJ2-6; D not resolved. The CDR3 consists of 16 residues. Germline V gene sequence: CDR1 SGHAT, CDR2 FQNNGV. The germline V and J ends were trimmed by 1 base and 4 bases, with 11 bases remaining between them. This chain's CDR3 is CASSLGPQVGANVLTF. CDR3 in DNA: TGTGCCAGCAGCTTAGGACCTCAGGTCGGGGCCAACGTCCTGACTTTC.

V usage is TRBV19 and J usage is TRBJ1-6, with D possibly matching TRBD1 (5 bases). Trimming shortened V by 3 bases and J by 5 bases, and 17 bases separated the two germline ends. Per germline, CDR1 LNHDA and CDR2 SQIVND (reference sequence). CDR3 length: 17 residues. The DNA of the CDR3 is TGTGCCAGTAGTATCACGGGGGTGTGGGGGGATAATTCACCCCTCCACTTT. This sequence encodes CASSITGVWGDNSPLHF.

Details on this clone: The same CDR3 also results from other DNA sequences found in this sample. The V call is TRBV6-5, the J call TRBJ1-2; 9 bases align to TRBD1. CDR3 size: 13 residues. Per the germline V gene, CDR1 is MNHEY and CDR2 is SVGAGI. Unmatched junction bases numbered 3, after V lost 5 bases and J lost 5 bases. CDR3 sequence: CASSRDRVYGYTF. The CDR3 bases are TGTGCCAGCAGTCGGGACAGGGTATATGGCTACACCTTC.

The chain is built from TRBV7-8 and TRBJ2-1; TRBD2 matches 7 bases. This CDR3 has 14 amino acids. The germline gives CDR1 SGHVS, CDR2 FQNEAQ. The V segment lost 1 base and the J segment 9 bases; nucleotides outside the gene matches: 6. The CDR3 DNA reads TGTGCCAGCAGCTTAGGCGGGACTATGGTTGAGCAGTTCTTC. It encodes CASSLGGTMVEQFF.

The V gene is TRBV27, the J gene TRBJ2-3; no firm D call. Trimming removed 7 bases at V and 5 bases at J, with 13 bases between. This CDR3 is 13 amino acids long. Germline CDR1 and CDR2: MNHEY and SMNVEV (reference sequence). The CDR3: CASTQLGEDTQYF. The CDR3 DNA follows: TGTGCCAGCACCCAACTTGGAGAAGATACGCAGTATTTT.

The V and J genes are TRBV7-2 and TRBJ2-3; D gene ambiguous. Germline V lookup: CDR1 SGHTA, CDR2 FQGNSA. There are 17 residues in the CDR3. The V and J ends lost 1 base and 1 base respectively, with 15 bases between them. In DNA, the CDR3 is TGTGCCAGCAGCTTAGGAAAGAGGCTAGATCGCACAGATACGCAGTATTTT. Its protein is CASSLGKRLDRTDTQYF.

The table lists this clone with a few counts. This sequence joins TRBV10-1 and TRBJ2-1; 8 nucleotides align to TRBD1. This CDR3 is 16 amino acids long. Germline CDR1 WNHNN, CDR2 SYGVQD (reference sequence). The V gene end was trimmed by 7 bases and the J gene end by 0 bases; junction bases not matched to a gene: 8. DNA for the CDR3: TGCGCCAGCACCCTGACAGGGGCCAGCTCCTACAATGAGCAGTTCTTC. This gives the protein CASTLTGASSYNEQFF.

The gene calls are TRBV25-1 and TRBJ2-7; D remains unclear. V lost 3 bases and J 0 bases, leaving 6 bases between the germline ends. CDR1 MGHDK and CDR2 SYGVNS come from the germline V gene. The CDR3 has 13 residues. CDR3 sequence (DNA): TGTGCCAGCAGTGACCCGGGCTCCTACGAGCAGTACTTC. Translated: CASSDPGSYEQYF.

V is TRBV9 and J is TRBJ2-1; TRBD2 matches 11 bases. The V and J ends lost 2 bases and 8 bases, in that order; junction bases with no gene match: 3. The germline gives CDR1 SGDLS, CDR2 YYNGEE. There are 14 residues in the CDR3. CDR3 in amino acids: CASSVTSGNDEQFF. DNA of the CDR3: TGTGCCAGCAGCGTGACTAGCGGGAACGATGAGCAGTTCTTC.